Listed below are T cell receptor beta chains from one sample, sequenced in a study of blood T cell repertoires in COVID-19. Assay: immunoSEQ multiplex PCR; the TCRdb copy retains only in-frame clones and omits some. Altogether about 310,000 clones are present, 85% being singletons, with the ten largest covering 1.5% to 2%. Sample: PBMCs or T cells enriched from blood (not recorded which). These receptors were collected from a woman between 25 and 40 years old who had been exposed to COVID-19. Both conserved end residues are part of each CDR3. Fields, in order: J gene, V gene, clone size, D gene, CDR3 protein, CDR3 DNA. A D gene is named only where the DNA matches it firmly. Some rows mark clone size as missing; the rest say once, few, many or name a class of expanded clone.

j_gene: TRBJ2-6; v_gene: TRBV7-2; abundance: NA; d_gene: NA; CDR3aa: CASSLALQGTGANVLTF; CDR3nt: TGTGCCAGCAGCTTAGCGCTTCAGGGGACTGGGGCCAACGTCCTGACTTTC
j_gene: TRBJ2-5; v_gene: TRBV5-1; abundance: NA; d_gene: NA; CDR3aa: CASSLGTAGQQETQYF; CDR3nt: TGCGCCAGCAGCTTGGGGACGGCAGGACAACAAGAGACCCAGTACTTC
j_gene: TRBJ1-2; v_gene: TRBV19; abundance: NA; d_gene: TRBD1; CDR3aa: CASRTGGEVRYGYTF; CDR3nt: TGTGCCAGTAGGACAGGGGGCGAAGTTAGGTATGGCTACACCTTC
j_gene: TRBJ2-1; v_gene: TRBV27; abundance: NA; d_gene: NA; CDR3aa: CATQKDRTYNEQFF; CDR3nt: TGTGCCACCCAAAAGGACAGAACCTACAATGAGCAGTTCTTC
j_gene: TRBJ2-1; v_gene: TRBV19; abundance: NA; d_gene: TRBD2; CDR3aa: CASSGLAGVYNEQFF; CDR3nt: TGTGCCAGTAGTGGACTAGCGGGAGTCTACAATGAGCAGTTCTTC
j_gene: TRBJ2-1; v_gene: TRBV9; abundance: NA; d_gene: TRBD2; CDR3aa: CASSPFGGEDGQFF; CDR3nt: TGTGCCAGCAGCCCTTTTGGGGGGGAGGATGGGCAGTTCTTC
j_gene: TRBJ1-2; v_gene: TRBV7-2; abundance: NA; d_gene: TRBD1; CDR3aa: CASSPYRTGDYGYTF; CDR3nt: TGTGCCAGCAGCCCCTACCGGACAGGGGACTATGGCTACACCTTC
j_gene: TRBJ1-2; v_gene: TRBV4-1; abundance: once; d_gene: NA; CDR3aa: CASSQEVRANYGYTF; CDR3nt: TGCGCCAGCAGCCAAGAGGTCCGAGCTAACTATGGCTACACCTTC
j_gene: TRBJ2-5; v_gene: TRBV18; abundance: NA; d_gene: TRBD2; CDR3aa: CASSPPRASGGPQETQYF; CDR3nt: TGTGCCAGCTCACCACCGCGGGCTAGCGGGGGGCCCCAAGAGACCCAGTACTTC
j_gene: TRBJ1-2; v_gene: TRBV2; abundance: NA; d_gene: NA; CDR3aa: CASSREDSYGYTF; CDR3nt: TGTGCCAGCAGCAGGGAGGACTCCTATGGCTACACCTTC
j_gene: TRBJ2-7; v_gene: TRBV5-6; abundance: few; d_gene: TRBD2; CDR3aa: CASSLTSGRAVYEQYF; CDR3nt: TGTGCCAGCAGCTTAACTAGCGGGAGGGCAGTATACGAGCAGTACTTC
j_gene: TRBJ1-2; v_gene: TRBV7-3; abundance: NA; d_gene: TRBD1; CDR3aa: CASSNRDRGDAYGYTF; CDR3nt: TGTGCCAGCAGCAACCGGGACAGGGGAGACGCCTATGGCTACACCTTC
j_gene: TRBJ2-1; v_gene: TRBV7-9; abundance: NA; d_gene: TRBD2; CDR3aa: CASSLVSSGRGYEQFF; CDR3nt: TGTGCCAGCAGCTTAGTGAGTAGCGGGAGAGGGTATGAGCAGTTCTTC
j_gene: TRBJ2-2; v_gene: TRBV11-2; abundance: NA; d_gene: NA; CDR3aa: CASSLESSGELFF; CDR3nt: TGTGCCAGCAGCTTAGAATCCTCCGGGGAGCTGTTTTTT
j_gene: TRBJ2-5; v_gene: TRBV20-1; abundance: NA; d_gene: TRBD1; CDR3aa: CSASGGQGPQETQYF; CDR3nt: TGCAGTGCTAGTGGTGGACAGGGTCCCCAAGAGACCCAGTACTTC
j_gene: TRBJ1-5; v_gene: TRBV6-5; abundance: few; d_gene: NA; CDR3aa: CASIREGSNQPQHF; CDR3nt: TGTGCCAGCATACGGGAGGGAAGCAATCAGCCCCAGCATTTT
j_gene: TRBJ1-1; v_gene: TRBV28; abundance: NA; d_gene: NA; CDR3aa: CASITSGMNTEAFF; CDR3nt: TGTGCCAGCATTACTTCAGGGATGAACACTGAAGCTTTCTTT
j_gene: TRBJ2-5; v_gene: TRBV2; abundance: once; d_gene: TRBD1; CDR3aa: CASSDRGGSRETQYF; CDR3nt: TGTGCCAGCAGCGACAGGGGAGGTAGTAGAGAGACCCAGTACTTC
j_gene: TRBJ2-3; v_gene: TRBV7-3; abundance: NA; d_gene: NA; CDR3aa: CASSLTGHGTDTQYF; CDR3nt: TGTGCCAGCAGCTTAACAGGACATGGCACAGATACGCAGTATTTT
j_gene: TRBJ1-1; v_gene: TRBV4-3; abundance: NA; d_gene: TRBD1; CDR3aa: CASSRWTGPMNTEAFF; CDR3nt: TGCGCCAGCAGTCGGTGGACAGGGCCCATGAACACTGAAGCTTTCTTT
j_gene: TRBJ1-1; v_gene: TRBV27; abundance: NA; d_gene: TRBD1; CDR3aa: CASIPPGTVNTEAFF; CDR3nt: TGTGCCAGCATACCACCCGGGACAGTCAACACTGAAGCTTTCTTT
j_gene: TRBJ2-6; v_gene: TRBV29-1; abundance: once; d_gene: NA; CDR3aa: CSVTGLGNSGANVLTF; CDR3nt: TGCAGCGTTACAGGGCTAGGGAACTCTGGGGCCAACGTCCTGACTTTC
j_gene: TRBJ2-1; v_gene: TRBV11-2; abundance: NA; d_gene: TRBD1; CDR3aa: CASSFNTGDEQFF; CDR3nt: TGTGCCAGCAGCTTTAATACAGGGGATGAGCAGTTCTTC
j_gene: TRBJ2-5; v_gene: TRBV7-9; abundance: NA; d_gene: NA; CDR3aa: CASSLVTGETQYF; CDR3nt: TGTGCCAGCAGCTTGGTGACGGGGGAGACCCAGTACTTC
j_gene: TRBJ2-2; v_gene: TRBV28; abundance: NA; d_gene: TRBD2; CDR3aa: CASSTTSGGPLAGELFF; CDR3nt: TGTGCCAGCAGTACGACTAGCGGGGGGCCTCTTGCCGGGGAGCTGTTTTTT
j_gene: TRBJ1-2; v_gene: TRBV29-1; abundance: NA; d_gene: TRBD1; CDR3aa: CSVLGQALNYGYTF; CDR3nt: TGCAGCGTTCTGGGACAGGCCCTTAACTATGGCTACACCTTC
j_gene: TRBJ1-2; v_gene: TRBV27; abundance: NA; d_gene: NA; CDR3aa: CASRMRGSNYGYTF; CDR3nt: TGTGCCAGCAGGATGCGGGGCAGTAACTATGGCTACACCTTC
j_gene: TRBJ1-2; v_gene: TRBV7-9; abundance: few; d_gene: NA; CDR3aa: CASSLEAVWYTF; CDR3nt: TGTGCCAGCAGCTTAGAGGCGGTGTGGTACACCTTC
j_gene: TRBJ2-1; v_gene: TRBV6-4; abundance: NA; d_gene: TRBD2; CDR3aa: CASSAIQGGEQFF; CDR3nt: TGTGCCAGCAGCGCAATCCAGGGAGGGGAGCAGTTCTTC
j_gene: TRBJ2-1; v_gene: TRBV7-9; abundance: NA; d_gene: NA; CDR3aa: CASRQNARYNEQFF; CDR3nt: TGTGCCAGCAGACAAAATGCCAGGTACAATGAGCAGTTCTTC
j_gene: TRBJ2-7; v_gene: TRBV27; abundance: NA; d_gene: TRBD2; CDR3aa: CASSSLGGRAVDEQYF; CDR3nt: TGTGCCAGCAGTTCCCTTGGCGGGAGGGCAGTGGACGAGCAGTACTTC
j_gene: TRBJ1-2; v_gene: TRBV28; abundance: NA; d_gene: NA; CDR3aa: CASSLGQNYGYTF; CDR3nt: TGTGCCAGCAGTCTAGGACAGAACTATGGCTACACCTTC
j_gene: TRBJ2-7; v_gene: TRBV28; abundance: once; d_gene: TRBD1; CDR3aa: CASKQTGFYEQYF; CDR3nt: TGTGCCAGCAAACAGACAGGGTTTTACGAGCAGTACTTC
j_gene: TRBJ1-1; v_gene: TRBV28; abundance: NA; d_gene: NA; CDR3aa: CASSSTDRKAFF; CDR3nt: TGTGCCAGCAGTTCAACCGACAGGAAAGCTTTCTTT
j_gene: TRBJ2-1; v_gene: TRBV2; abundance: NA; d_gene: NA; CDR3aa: CASSDRAAFDEQFF; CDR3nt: TGTGCCAGCAGTGACAGGGCTGCGTTTGATGAGCAGTTCTTC
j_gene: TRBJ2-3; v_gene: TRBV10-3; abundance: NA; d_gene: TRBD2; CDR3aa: CAIGGTSGSTDTQYF; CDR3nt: TGTGCCATCGGAGGGACTAGCGGGAGCACAGATACGCAGTATTTT
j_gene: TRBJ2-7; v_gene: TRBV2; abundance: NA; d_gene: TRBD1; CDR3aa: CASSERTGHNEQYF; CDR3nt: TGTGCCAGCAGTGAACGGACAGGGCACAACGAGCAGTACTTC
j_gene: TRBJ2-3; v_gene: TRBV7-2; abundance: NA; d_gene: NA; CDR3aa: CASSSDTTTQYF; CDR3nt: TGTGCCAGCAGCTCCGACACCACTACGCAGTATTTT
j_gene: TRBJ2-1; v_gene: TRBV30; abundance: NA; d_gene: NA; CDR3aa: CAWSRGFEQFF; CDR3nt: TGTGCCTGGAGTCGCGGCTTTGAGCAGTTCTTC
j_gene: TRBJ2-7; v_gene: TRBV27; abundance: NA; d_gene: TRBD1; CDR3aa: CASSSTGGASSYEQYF; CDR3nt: TGTGCCAGCAGTTCCACAGGGGGCGCCTCATCCTACGAGCAGTACTTC
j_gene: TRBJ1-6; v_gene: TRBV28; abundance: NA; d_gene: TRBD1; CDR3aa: CASSGGQDTISYNSPLHF; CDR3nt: TGTGCCAGCAGCGGAGGACAGGATACAATCTCCTATAATTCACCCCTCCACTTT
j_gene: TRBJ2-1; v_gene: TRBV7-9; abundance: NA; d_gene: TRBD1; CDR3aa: CASSFSGTGINEQFF; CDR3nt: TGTGCCAGCAGCTTCTCCGGGACAGGGATCAATGAGCAGTTCTTC
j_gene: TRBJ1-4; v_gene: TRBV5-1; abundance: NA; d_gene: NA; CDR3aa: CASSPTGTPNEKLFF; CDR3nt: TGCGCCAGCAGCCCGACAGGTACCCCTAATGAAAAACTGTTTTTT
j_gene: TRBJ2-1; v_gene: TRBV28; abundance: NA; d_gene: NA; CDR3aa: CASRLRDNEQFF; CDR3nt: TGTGCCAGCAGACTCAGGGACAATGAGCAGTTCTTC
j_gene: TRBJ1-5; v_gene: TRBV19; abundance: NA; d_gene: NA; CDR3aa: CASLGRGRNNQPQHF; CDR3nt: TGTGCCTCCTTGGGGAGGGGTAGGAACAATCAGCCCCAGCATTTT
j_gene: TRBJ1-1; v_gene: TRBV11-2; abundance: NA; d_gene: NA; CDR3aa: CASRPTGNTEAFF; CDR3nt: TGTGCCAGCAGGCCGACAGGGAACACTGAAGCTTTCTTT
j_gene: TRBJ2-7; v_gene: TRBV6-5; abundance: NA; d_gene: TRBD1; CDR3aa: CASSSGTVVYEQYF; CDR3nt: TGTGCCAGCAGTTCCGGGACAGTAGTCTACGAGCAGTACTTC
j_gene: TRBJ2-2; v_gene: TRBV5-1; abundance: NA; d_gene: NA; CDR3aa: CASSPGGPNTGELFF; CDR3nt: TGCGCCAGCAGCCCCGGGGGTCCGAACACCGGGGAGCTGTTTTTT
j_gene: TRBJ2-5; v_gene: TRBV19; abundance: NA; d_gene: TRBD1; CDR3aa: CASSLGQGGLETQYF; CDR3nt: TGTGCCAGTAGTCTCGGACAGGGTGGCTTGGAGACCCAGTACTTC
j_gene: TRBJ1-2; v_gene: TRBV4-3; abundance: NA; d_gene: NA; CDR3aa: CASSQGSTANYGYTF; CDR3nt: TGCGCCAGCAGCCAAGGCTCAACAGCTAACTATGGCTACACCTTC
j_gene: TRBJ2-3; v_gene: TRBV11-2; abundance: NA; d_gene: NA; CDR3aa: CASSQGLSFTDTQYF; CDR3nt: TGTGCCAGCAGCCAAGGACTCTCATTCACAGATACGCAGTATTTT
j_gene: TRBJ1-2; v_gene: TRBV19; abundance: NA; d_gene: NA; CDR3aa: CASSSTEGRSYGYTF; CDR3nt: TGTGCCAGTAGTAGTACGGAGGGCAGAAGCTATGGCTACACCTTC
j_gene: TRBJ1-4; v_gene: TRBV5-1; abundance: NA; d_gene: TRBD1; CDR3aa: CASSPQVGGTENEKLFF; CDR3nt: TGCGCCAGCAGCCCCCAAGTTGGAGGGACAGAAAATGAAAAACTGTTTTTT
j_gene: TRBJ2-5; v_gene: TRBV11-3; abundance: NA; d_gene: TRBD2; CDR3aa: CASSVTGGETQYF; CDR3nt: TGTGCCAGCAGCGTAACGGGGGGGGAGACCCAGTACTTC
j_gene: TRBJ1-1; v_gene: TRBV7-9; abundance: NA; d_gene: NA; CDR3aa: CASSPGGRAEAFF; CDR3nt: TGTGCCAGCAGCCCGGGGGGGAGGGCTGAAGCTTTCTTT
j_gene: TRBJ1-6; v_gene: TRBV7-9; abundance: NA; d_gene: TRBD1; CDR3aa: CASSPGQGLGNSPLHF; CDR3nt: TGTGCCAGCAGCCCGGGACAGGGATTGGGGAATTCACCCCTCCACTTT
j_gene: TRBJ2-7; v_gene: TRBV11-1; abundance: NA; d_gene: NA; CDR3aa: CASSLAAAYEQYF; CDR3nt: TGTGCCAGCAGCTTAGCGGCTGCCTACGAGCAGTACTTC